A single sample is the source of the 26 T cell receptor beta chains below, sequenced in a study of blood T cell repertoires in COVID-19. Only in-frame clones appear in the TCRdb table, and some are missing; sequencing was by immunoSEQ multiplex PCR. The sample lists fewer than 300,000 clones, 75% to 90% seen once, with roughly 0.8% in the top ten. The sequenced material came from peripheral blood. The receptors were sampled from a man in his thirties or forties with acute or convalescent COVID-19.

The chain uses TRBV5-5 and TRBJ2-7; 10 bases map to TRBD1. Germline CDR1 reads SGHKS; CDR2 reads YYEKEE (reference sequence). This CDR3 has 14 residues. Trimming removed 4 bases from V and 6 bases from J; junction bases left unmatched: 7. The CDR3 sequence is CASSAWDRGSEQYF. CDR3 nucleotides: TGTGCCAGCAGCGCCTGGGACAGGGGAAGCGAGCAGTACTTC. Drawing the rest from reference TRBV5-5 and TRBJ2-7, the complete variable domain is DAGVTQSPTHLIKTRGQQVTLRCSPISGHKSVSWYQQVLGQGPQFIFQYYEKEERGRGNFPDRFSARQFPNYSSELNVNALLLGDSALYLCASSAWDRGSEQYFGPGTRLTVT.

As to this clone: An end of the junction does not agree with germline; a read error may underlie this. V and J are TRBV6-5 and TRBJ1-2; maybe TRBD1 (6 bases). Per germline, CDR1 MNHEY and CDR2 SVGAGI. The CDR3 extends over 15 amino acids. The chain's CDR3 is CACRGGYAINYGYTF. DNA for the CDR3: TGTGCCTGCAGGGGAGGGTACGCTATCAACTATGGCTACACCTTC.

This clone was seen just once. The rearrangement links TRBV30 to TRBJ1-1; TRBD1 matches at 7 bases. The CDR3 covers 14 residues. Germline CDR1 GTSNPN, CDR2 SVGIG (reference sequence). J lost 5 bases, V lost 4 bases, and 10 bases had no gene match. The CDR3 protein is CAWKKRTGSTEAFF. The CDR3 region has the DNA TGTGCCTGGAAAAAAAGGACAGGTTCGACTGAAGCTTTCTTT.

A few counts support this clone. The chain combines TRBV5-6 with TRBJ1-5, with D unresolved. This CDR3 contains 15 residues. Germline lookup yields CDR1 SGHDT and CDR2 YYEEEE. Trimming took 4 bases from V and 0 from J, leaving 11 bases between them. In DNA form, the CDR3 reads TGTGCCAGCAGCAACGGGATCATTAGCAATCAGCCCCAGCATTTT. It encodes CASSNGIISNQPQHF. Looking up the rest from reference TRBV5-6 and TRBJ1-5 gives the full variable domain: DAGVTQSPTHLIKTRGQQVTLRCSPKSGHDTVSWYQQALGQGPQFIFQYYEEEERQRGNFPDRFSGHQFPNYSSELNVNALLLGDSALYLCASSNGIISNQPQHFGDGTRLSIL.

This chain joins TRBV15 and TRBJ2-5; 14 bases fit TRBD2. V gave up 5 bases and J gave up 4 bases; unmatched junction bases: 6. The CDR3 runs 16 residues. CDR1 and CDR2 (germline): LNHNV, YYDKDF (reference sequence). CDR3 coding DNA: TGTGCCACCAGCCCAGGGACTAGCGGGAGTCGAGAGACCCAGTACTTC. Encoded protein: CATSPGTSGSRETQYF. Full variable domain (rest looked up from reference TRBV15 and TRBJ2-5): DAMVIQNPRYQVTQFGKPVTLSCSQTLNHNVMYWYQQKSSQAPKLLFHYYDKDFNNEADTPDNFQSRRPNTSFCFLDIRSPGLGDTAMYLCATSPGTSGSRETQYFGPGTRLLVL.

The chain links TRBV5-1 to TRBJ1-2; 8 bases line up with TRBD1. The ends lost 0 bases at V and 7 bases at J; junction bases unmatched: 8. CDR3 size: 15 residues. Germline assignment: CDR1 SGHRS and CDR2 YFSETQ. CDR3 region: CASSLGNQGAGGYTF. The CDR3 nucleotides read TGCGCCAGCAGCTTGGGGAACCAGGGGGCTGGTGGCTACACCTTC.

J is TRBJ1-3 and V is TRBV30; D is unresolved. The germline V and J ends were trimmed by 0 bases and 9 bases, with 15 bases remaining between them. The CDR3 runs to 14 residues. The V gene's germline CDR1 is GTSNPN and CDR2 SVGIG (reference sequence). The CDR3 DNA is TGTGCCTGGAGTGTACGTGGAGGTTTTAGCACCATATATTTT. Translating it yields CAWSVRGGFSTIYF.

The chain recombines TRBV7-2 with TRBJ2-7; TRBD2 matches at 10 bases. V dropped 7 bases and J dropped 5; count of bases not matched to a gene: 8. Germline V lookup: CDR1 SGHTA, CDR2 FQGNSA. This CDR3 has 14 residues. In DNA form, the CDR3 reads TGTGCCAGCACCCTACTAGCGGGATATCACGAGCAGTACTTC. This encodes CASTLLAGYHEQYF.

The CDR3 reads CASSRQMNTEAFF. The CDR3 region has the DNA TGTGCCAGCAGCCGACAGATGAACACTGAAGCTTTCTTT. The V call is TRBV6-5, the J call TRBJ1-1; D may be TRBD1 (5 bases). Germline lookup yields CDR1 MNHEY and CDR2 SVGAGI. This CDR3 has 13 amino acids. V was cut by 6 bases and J by 0 bases, with 8 bases left in between.

The chain links TRBV4-1 to TRBJ1-5; the match to TRBD1 covers 7 bases. CDR1 MGHRA and CDR2 YSYEKL come from the germline V gene. This CDR3 spans 14 amino acids. After removal of 2 bases from V and 7 bases from J, the junction contained 5 bases not matched to a gene. As DNA, the CDR3 is TGCGCCAGCAGCCAATTAGCAGGGGGACAGCCCCAGCATTTT. Amino acid sequence: CASSQLAGGQPQHF.

This clone was seen a single time. The chain recombines TRBV12-3 or TRBV12-4 with TRBJ2-5; TRBD2 is a possible D gene (5 bases). The CDR3 covers 12 residues. V was shortened by 7 bases and J by 5 bases, with 11 bases between the two germline ends. The CDR3 sequence: CASTFTGETQYF. The CDR3 DNA reads as TGTGCCAGCACTTTTACGGGGGAGACCCAGTACTTC.

This clone was detected only once. CDR3 sequence: CASSRTGVGETQYF. DNA for the CDR3: TGTGCCAGCAGTCGGACAGGGGTAGGAGAGACCCAGTACTTC. The gene calls are TRBV6-2 or TRBV6-3 and TRBJ2-5, with 9 bases matching TRBD1. The V segment lost 5 bases and the J segment 4 bases; nucleotides outside the gene matches: 5. This CDR3 contains 14 residues. Germline V gene data show CDR1 as MNHEY and CDR2 as SVGEGT.

V and J are TRBV18 and TRBJ1-1; 7 positions agree with TRBD1. There are 15 residues in the CDR3. The germline gives CDR1 KGHSH, CDR2 LQKENI. J lost 6 bases, V lost 3 bases, and 10 bases had no gene match. The CDR3 reads CASSPGRQGRAEAFF. CDR3 DNA: TGTGCCAGCTCACCCGGCCGACAGGGTCGGGCTGAAGCTTTCTTT. Based on the CDR3 plus reference TRBV18 and TRBJ1-1, the full variable domain is NAGVMQNPRHLVRRRGQEARLRCSPMKGHSHVYWYRQLPEEGLKFMVYLQKENIIDESGMPKERFSAEFPKEGPSILRIQQVVRGDSAAYFCASSPGRQGRAEAFFGQGTRLTVV.

This clone has a single count. The chain has TRBV18 and TRBJ1-1; D is ambiguous. This CDR3 spans 13 amino acids. The germline V gene has CDR1 KGHSH and CDR2 LQKENI. Trimming removed 4 bases at V and 4 bases at J, with 10 bases between. CDR3 amino acids: CASSQERVTEAFF. In DNA form, the CDR3 reads TGTGCCAGCTCACAGGAGCGGGTCACTGAAGCTTTCTTT. Using reference TRBV18 and TRBJ1-1 for the parts outside the CDR3, the full variable domain is NAGVMQNPRHLVRRRGQEARLRCSPMKGHSHVYWYRQLPEEGLKFMVYLQKENIIDESGMPKERFSAEFPKEGPSILRIQQVVRGDSAAYFCASSQERVTEAFFGQGTRLTVV.

The CDR3 loop reads CASSPGDRAVIGEKLFF. Written as DNA, the CDR3 is TGTGCCAGCAGCCCGGGAGACAGGGCGGTAATCGGTGAAAAACTGTTTTTT. The genes are TRBV5-8 and TRBJ1-4; 7 positions match TRBD1. Trimming removed 4 bases from V and 7 bases from J; junction bases left unmatched: 16. The CDR3 runs to 17 residues. Germline loops: CDR1 SGHTS, CDR2 YDEGEE.

This chain links TRBV28 with TRBJ1-5, with D perhaps TRBD1 (5 bases). Germline V gene sequence: CDR1 MDHEN, CDR2 SYDVKM. This CDR3 is built from 17 residues. V was clipped by 5 bases and J by 2 bases, with 19 bases between them. CDR3 DNA: TGTGCCAGCAGTCCACCACCGTTTGCGGGGGGCAATCAGCCCCAGCATTTT. It is translated as CASSPPPFAGGNQPQHF.

The rearrangement uses TRBV4-1 and TRBJ2-1, with D possibly TRBD1 on 5 matching bases. This CDR3 is 16 amino acids long. The V gene lost 1 base and the J gene lost 2 bases, with 12 bases spanning the gap. The V gene's germline CDR1 is MGHRA and CDR2 YSYEKL. The CDR3 sequence is CASSQAKGNTYNEQFF. CDR3 DNA: TGCGCCAGCAGCCAAGCGAAGGGGAACACCTACAATGAGCAGTTCTTC.

The chain combines TRBV9 with TRBJ2-2; perhaps TRBD1 as D (5 bases). Between the trimmed V and J ends, which lost 4 bases and 11 bases, there was a span of 27 bases. The CDR3 runs to 17 residues. Looked up from germline, CDR1 is SGDLS and CDR2 is YYNGEE. CDR3 amino acids: CASSWARTTSRSSELFF. The CDR3 DNA reads TGTGCCAGCAGCTGGGCTCGGACAACTTCCCGTTCGTCCGAGCTGTTTTTT.

V usage is TRBV11-2 and J usage is TRBJ1-6; D is perhaps TRBD1 (5 bases). There are 17 residues in the CDR3. Trimming removed 4 bases from V and 4 bases from J, with 17 bases in between. Germline V gene sequence: CDR1 SGHAT, CDR2 FQNNGV. The CDR3 DNA reads TGTGCCAGCAGCTCCCGACAGCCGACCTCTTATAATTCACCCCTCCACTTT. Its protein product is CASSSRQPTSYNSPLHF.

The V and J genes are TRBV3-1 (or the pseudogene TRBV3-2) and TRBJ2-1; TRBD2 matches at 9 bases. Germline CDR1 is LGHDT and CDR2 is YNNKEL (reference sequence). Germline trimming cut 3 bases from V and 9 bases from J; bases unmatched to any gene: 6. The CDR3 consists of 14 residues. The CDR3 sequence: CASSQREGFFEQFF. The CDR3 nucleotides are TGTGCCAGCAGCCAGCGGGAGGGCTTTTTTGAGCAGTTCTTC.

V gene TRBV2 combines with J gene TRBJ1-2; 9 bases map to TRBD1. The ends lost 6 bases at V and 2 bases at J; junction bases unmatched: 7. Germline CDR1 reads SNHLY; CDR2 reads FYNNEI. The CDR3 is made up of 15 amino acids. This chain's CDR3 is CASRAGTGPNYGYTF. CDR3 sequence (DNA): TGTGCCAGCAGGGCCGGGACAGGGCCCAACTATGGCTACACCTTC.

The CDR3 spells CASSYFPRGDNEKLFF. CDR3 DNA sequence: TGTGCCAGCAGTTACTTCCCCCGGGGGGATAATGAAAAACTGTTTTTT. The genes are TRBV6-5 and TRBJ1-4, with D tentatively TRBD1 (5 bases). The CDR3 sequence is 16 residues long. Germline loops: CDR1 MNHEY, CDR2 SVGAGI. V lost 1 base, J lost 4 bases, and 13 bases lay in between.

This clone occurred a few times. The sample contains more than one DNA sequence encoding this CDR3. This sequence joins TRBV7-9 and TRBJ2-6; unclear D gene. The CDR3 runs to 16 residues. Germline-derived CDR1 and CDR2 are SEHNR and FQNEAQ (reference sequence). With 1 base removed from V and 0 bases from J, the gap between germline ends came to 7 bases. CDR3 bases: TGTGCCAGCAGCTTAGGCGCCGGCTCTGGGGCCAACGTCCTGACTTTC. This codes for CASSLGAGSGANVLTF. Full variable domain (remainder filled in from reference TRBV7-9 and TRBJ2-6): DTGVSQNPRHKITKRGQNVTFRCDPISEHNRLYWYRQTLGQGPEFLTYFQNEAQLEKSRLLSDRFSAERPKGSFSTLEIQRTEQGDSAMYLCASSLGAGSGANVLTFGAGSRLTVL.

The rearrangement joins TRBV28 to TRBJ1-5; 7 positions agree with TRBD1. CDR1 MDHEN and CDR2 SYDVKM come from the germline V gene. The CDR3 has 15 amino acids. J lost 2 bases, V lost 3 bases, and 4 bases had no gene match. CDR3 DNA: TGTGCCAGCAGTTTTAGGGACAGCGGCAATCAGCCCCAGCATTTT. Its protein is CASSFRDSGNQPQHF.

V is TRBV29-1 and J is TRBJ1-1; no definite D call. CDR1 is SQVTM, CDR2 ANQGSEA, per germline. Trimming stripped 7 bases from V and 2 bases from J, with 20 bases between. The CDR3 has 15 residues. The CDR3 protein is CSADESARTNTEAFF. CDR3 sequence (DNA): TGCAGCGCCGACGAATCGGCAAGGACTAACACTGAAGCTTTCTTT.

The genes are TRBV7-2 and TRBJ1-4; D might be TRBD1 (6 bases). This CDR3 spans 13 amino acids. V lost 6 bases and J lost 4, with 9 bases in between. Per the germline V gene, CDR1 is SGHTA and CDR2 is FQGNSA. The CDR3 loop reads CASSDRHNEKLFF. DNA of the CDR3: TGTGCCAGCAGTGACAGGCATAATGAAAAACTGTTTTTT.